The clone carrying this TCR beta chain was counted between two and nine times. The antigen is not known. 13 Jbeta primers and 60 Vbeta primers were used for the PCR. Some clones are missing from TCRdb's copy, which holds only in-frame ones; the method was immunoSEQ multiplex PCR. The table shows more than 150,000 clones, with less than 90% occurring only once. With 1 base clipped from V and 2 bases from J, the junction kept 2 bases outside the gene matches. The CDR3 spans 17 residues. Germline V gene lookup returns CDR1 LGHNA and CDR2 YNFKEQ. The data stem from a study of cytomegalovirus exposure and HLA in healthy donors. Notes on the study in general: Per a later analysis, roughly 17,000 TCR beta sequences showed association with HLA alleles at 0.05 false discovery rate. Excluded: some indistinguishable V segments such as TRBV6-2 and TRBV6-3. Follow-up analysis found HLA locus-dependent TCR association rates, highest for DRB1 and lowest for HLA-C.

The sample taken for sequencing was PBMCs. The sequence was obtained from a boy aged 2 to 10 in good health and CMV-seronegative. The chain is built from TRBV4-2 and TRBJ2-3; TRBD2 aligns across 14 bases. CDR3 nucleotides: TGTGCCAGCAGCCAAGGGGGACTAGCGGGAGACACAGATACGCAGTATTTT. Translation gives CASSQGGLAGDTDTQYF.